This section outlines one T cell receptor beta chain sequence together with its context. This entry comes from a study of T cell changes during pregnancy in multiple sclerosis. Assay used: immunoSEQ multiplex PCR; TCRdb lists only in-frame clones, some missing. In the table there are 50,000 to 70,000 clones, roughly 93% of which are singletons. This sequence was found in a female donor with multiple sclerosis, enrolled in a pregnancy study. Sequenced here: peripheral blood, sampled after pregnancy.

The CDR3 reads CASSDSHRVGNEQFF. In nucleotides, the CDR3 is TGTGCCAGCAGTGACTCGCACAGGGTAGGCAATGAGCAGTTCTTC. V and J are TRBV25-1 and TRBJ2-1; a possible D gene is TRBD1 (6 bases). Germline CDR1 is MGHDK and CDR2 is SYGVNS. Trimming left V 3 bases short and J 6 bases short, with 15 bases between. This CDR3 contains 15 residues.